The sequence of this TCR beta chain was determined in a study of blood T cell repertoires in COVID-19. Study overall: From T cells, B-cell-depleted T cells, or PBMCs came the material, which was cDNA or gDNA.

The CDR3 consists of 15 residues. Losses at the gene ends were 2 bases for V and 8 bases for J; bases not matched to a gene: 8. The germline CDR1 and CDR2 sequences are SEHNR and FQNEAQ (reference sequence). Assay used: immunoSEQ multiplex PCR; TCRdb lists only in-frame clones, some missing. The sample holds around 250,000 clones, about nine tenths seen once. What was sequenced was PBMCs or T cells enriched from blood (not recorded which). The sequence was obtained from a man in his late teens or twenties who had recovered from COVID-19. The chain combines TRBV7-9 with TRBJ2-1; 8 bases align to TRBD2. CDR3 loop: CASSLLSGSTDEQFF. In DNA, the CDR3 is TGTGCCAGCAGCTTACTCAGCGGGAGTACGGATGAGCAGTTCTTC.